The clone carrying this T cell receptor (beta chain) came up a few times. Its target is unknown. This specimen comes from a study of response to subunit inactivated influenza vaccine. Broader study findings: It was the authors' suggestion that each seasonal influenza vaccination recruits few new T cells.

In TCRdb, the RT-PCR reads were re-called with MiXCR into one record per CDR3 protein. The sample yields around 180,000 distinct CDR3 sequences, approximately 9.2% seen once. Sequencing used non-naive T cells sorted from PBMCs, obtained on the day of vaccination. The clonotype originates from a man aged 45-65 years who received an inactivated influenza vaccine.

CDR3 sequence reads: CASSQDLRVGSYGYTF. The CDR3 coding sequence is TGTGCCAGCAGCCAAGATCTGAGGGTAGGTAGCTATGGCTACACCTTC. The genes are TRBV4-2 and TRBJ1-2; D unclear. Trimming shortened V by 0 bases and J by 4 bases, and 15 bases separated the two germline ends. CDR1 and CDR2 from the germline V gene are LGHNA and YNFKEQ. The CDR3 is 16 residues long.